This TCR beta chain appears in the sequencing data of a study of T cells after posttransplantation cyclophosphamide. Findings and caveats of the study: TRB overlap between skin or GI tissue T cells and blood was limited.

Clones were sequenced by immunoSEQ multiplex PCR, and TCRdb holds only the in-frame ones, with some missing. The counts give 45,000 to 55,000 clones, none of them seen only once; around 2.2% is held by the top ten. In this sample, this clone turned up many times. The antigen is undetermined. The CDR3 totals 12 residues. The germline V gene encodes CDR1 SNHLY and CDR2 FYNNEI. V was cut by 4 bases and J by 3 bases, with 6 bases left in between. This chain joins TRBV2 and TRBJ1-2; D call uncertain. The sequencing input was PBMCs. The TCR was taken from a man aged 40-49 years in good health, CMV-negative, and a related stem cell transplant donor. CDR3 in DNA: TGTGCCAGCAGTGCACGGGACTATGGCTACACCTTC. Translating gives CASSARDYGYTF. The variable domain in full, with the rest retrieved from reference TRBV2 and TRBJ1-2, is EPEVTQTPSHQVTQMGQEVILRCVPISNHLYFYWYRQILGQKVEFLVSFYNNEISEKSEIFDDQFSVERPDGSNFTLKIRSTKLEDSAMYFCASSARDYGYTFGSGTRLTVV.